These T cell receptor beta chains were read from a single sample in a study of T cells in Graves' hyperthyroidism and ophthalmopathy. TCRdb itself ran the multiplex PCR reads through MiXCR, one entry per CDR3 protein. Here the sample spans about 400,000 distinct CDR3 sequences, around 15% being singletons. The sequencing sample was made of blood. The receptors were gathered from a man aged 50 to 60 with Graves' ophthalmopathy. Each CDR3 is given with its conserved first and last residue. D genes are given only for firm matches. Clone size is not always given. Where it is, it says once, few, many or a class for expanded clones.

j_call v_call clone_size d_call cdr3_aa cdr3_nt
TRBJ1-2 TRBV18 many TRBD1 CASSPGTAPERSYTF TGTGCCAGCTCACCCGGGACAGCCCCTGAAAGAAGCTACACCTTC
TRBJ2-1 TRBV5-6 many TRBD1 CASSSYRGSGQFF TGTGCCAGCAGCTCGTACAGGGGGTCGGGGCAGTTCTTC
TRBJ2-5 TRBV30 many TRBD1 CAWGTGGRKTQYF TGTGCCTGGGGAACAGGGGGTCGAAAGACCCAGTACTTC
TRBJ2-7 TRBV5-1 few - CASSAGTEPPPYEQYF TGCGCCAGCAGCGCGGGGACAGAGCCACCTCCCTACGAGCAGTACTTC
TRBJ2-7 TRBV30 many - CAWEGDYHIEQYF TGTGCCTGGGAGGGGGACTATCATATCGAGCAGTACTTC
TRBJ2-1 TRBV6-1 few TRBD1 CASSGEQGAFSEQFF TGTGCCAGCAGTGGTGAACAGGGGGCGTTTAGTGAGCAGTTCTTC
TRBJ2-3 TRBV29-1 - - CSVERPTQEPTDTQYF TGCAGCGTTGAACGCCCGACCCAGGAACCCACAGATACGCAGTATTTT
TRBJ2-3 TRBV5-1 - TRBD2 CASSTGTSGTSTDTQYF TGCGCCAGCAGCACCGGGACTAGCGGGACTAGCACAGATACGCAGTATTTT
TRBJ2-7 TRBV6-1 many - CASGLGVGYEQYF TGTGCCAGCGGGCTCGGGGTGGGCTACGAGCAGTACTTC
TRBJ1-1 TRBV29-1 few TRBD1 CSVARDREAFF TGCAGCGTTGCGCGGGACAGGGAAGCTTTCTTT
TRBJ1-1 TRBV12-3/TRBV12-4 many - CASSSHDGGITEAFF TGTGCCAGCAGTTCCCACGACGGGGGGATCACTGAAGCTTTCTTT
TRBJ1-5 TRBV28 few - CASSGVRGISNQPQHF TGTGCCAGCAGTGGCGTCAGGGGTATTAGCAATCAGCCCCAGCATTTT
TRBJ2-1 TRBV6-1 many TRBD2 CASRPHLGTSEFTYNEQFF TGTGCCAGCAGACCTCATCTGGGGACTAGCGAATTTACCTACAATGAGCAGTTCTTC
TRBJ1-6 TRBV25-1 few TRBD1 CASSEYWGQNSPLHF TGTGCCAGCAGTGAATATTGGGGACAGAATTCACCCCTCCACTTT